Given below is one TCR beta chain in context. J lost 0 bases, V lost 7 bases, and 14 bases had no gene match. Per germline, CDR1 MNHNY and CDR2 SVGAGI (reference sequence). The CDR3 runs to 19 residues. The data derive from a study of blood T cell repertoires in COVID-19. Study background: Sources were T cells, B-cell-depleted T cells, or PBMCs; the material itself was cDNA or gDNA.

Sequencing used immunoSEQ multiplex PCR; TCRdb keeps in-frame clones, though not all of them. The sample gives around 75,000 clones, about 90% of which show up once; approximately 5.3% is in the top ten. This TCR came from a man aged 45-65 years with acute or convalescent COVID-19. Material: peripheral blood. J is TRBJ1-3 and V is TRBV6-6; 11 bases agree with TRBD1. The CDR3 protein is CASTRRDRGSSGSGNTIYF. Here the CDR3 DNA reads TGTGCCAGCACTCGCCGGGACAGGGGGTCTAGCGGCTCTGGAAACACCATATATTTT.